This TCR beta chain comes out of a study of blood T cell repertoires in COVID-19. Looking at the study overall: T cells, B-cell-depleted T cells, or PBMCs provided the cDNA or gDNA that served as material.

This clone was picked up a small number of times. The CDR3 extends over 15 amino acids. Germline V CDR1 and CDR2: MNHEY, SVGAGI. The ends were cut back, 2 bases at V and 4 bases at J, with 12 bases in the middle. Only in-frame clones appear in the TCRdb table, and some are missing; sequencing was by immunoSEQ multiplex PCR. The profile shows 25,000 to 35,000 clones, 75% to 90% of them singletons. Input material: peripheral blood. The chain recombines TRBV6-5 with TRBJ2-1, with D possibly TRBD1 on 8 matching bases. The clonotype originates from a human donor in a cohort sampled during active COVID-19. DNA for the CDR3: TGTGCCAGCAGTTACGGACAGGGAGGGTACAATGAGCAGTTCTTC. This codes for CASSYGQGGYNEQFF.